The present T cell receptor beta chain was sequenced within a study of blood T cells in healthy people across ages. Study observations and caveats: No one knew whether donors had CMV, which possibly confounded expanded clonotype changes.

The second PCR ran roughly 6 to 11 cycles with a sample-barcoded 5' primer and J-beta primers. Each CDR3 protein is one row after TCRdb ran MiXCR on the 5' RACE reads. The sample has roughly 2 million distinct CDR3 sequences; about 50% are singletons. Comment on this clonotype: The target antigen is unknown.

CDR1 is SGHRS, CDR2 YFSETQ, per germline. The CDR3 is 13 residues long. V lost 9 bases, J lost 6 bases, and 16 bases lay in between. The rearrangement uses TRBV5-1 and TRBJ2-1, with D perhaps being TRBD1 or TRBD2 (5 bases each). Sequencing was done on a sample of blood. This TCR was sampled from a woman in her forties in good health. The CDR3 spells CANSPWGSNEQFF. DNA of the CDR3: TGCGCCAACAGTCCGTGGGGGAGCAATGAGCAGTTCTTC.